This T cell receptor (beta chain) was profiled in a study of blood T cell repertoires in COVID-19. Study-wide background: Acute and convalescent COVID-19 specimens originated in the United States, Italy and Spain. T cells, B-cell-depleted T cells, or PBMCs supplied cDNA or gDNA.

V shed 4 bases, J shed 3 bases, and the junction held 5 bases outside the gene matches. The CDR3 is 14 residues long. From germline, CDR1 is LNHNV and CDR2 YYDKDF (reference sequence). Per the study methods: Nucleated cell counts were estimated from reference gene primer amplification. The method was immunoSEQ multiplex PCR; TCRdb's version includes in-frame clones alone and lacks a portion of them. V, J and clone size are those of that table, while D and trimming were read from the DNA. The sample lists 150,000 or so clones; about 80% were seen once. This clone has a single count. The receptor comes from a human donor in a cohort sampled during active COVID-19. V gene TRBV15 combines with J gene TRBJ2-7; 8 bases fit TRBD1. The sequenced sample was peripheral blood. The CDR3 loop reads CATSTRTGLYEQYF. The CDR3 DNA sequence: TGTGCCACCAGCACTCGGACAGGGCTCTACGAGCAGTACTTC.